The 9 T cell receptor beta chains below come from one sample, sequenced in a study of vaccination and CD4 T cells after COVID-19 (dated by TCRdb to between 2020 and 2023). The meaning of the sample's treatment or condition label: roughly ten-day PBMC culture with coronavirus spike peptide pools or control peptides (ViraFEST assay). CD4+ T cells from unexposed donors were collected before the COVID-19 pandemic (2011-2018). No antigen has been assigned to these receptors. The library was produced with PCR. These reads were obtained on an Illumina iSeq 100. DNA from cultured CD4+ T cells was subjected to TCR sequencing with the Oncomine TCR Beta short-read assay at the Johns Hopkins FTIC core. The public reads were quality trimmed at Q25 with fastp and then assembled into clones with MiXCR by TCRdb, keeping productive beta chains. A single entry per CDR3 protein holds the most common genes and DNA from its merged rows. A total of 4,100 or so distinct CDR3 sequences appear in this sample, 29% of them only once. In total, the top ten clones hold approximately 48% of the sample.

Sequenced sample: CD4+ T cells from blood, cultured in vitro. All receptors derive from a human donor in good health.

This clonotype was counted a few times. The V call is TRBV6-1, the J call TRBJ1-2, with 7 nucleotides matching TRBD1. Unmatched junction bases numbered 10, after V lost 7 bases and J lost 8 bases. The CDR3 sequence is 13 residues long. The germline V gene has CDR1 MNHNS and CDR2 SASEGT. The CDR3 nucleotides are TGTGCCAGCATCGGGCAGGGGGTGGGAGGCTACACCTTC. Protein: CASIGQGVGGYTF.

DNA for the CDR3: TGTGCCAGCAGCCATTCCTTGGGACCACAAGAGACCCAGTACTTC. Translated, it gives CASSHSLGPQETQYF. V is TRBV4-2 and J is TRBJ2-5; D tentatively fits TRBD1 or TRBD2 (5 bases each). The CDR3 extends over 15 amino acids. The V and J ends lost 3 bases and 2 bases respectively, with 13 bases between them. Germline V CDR1 and CDR2: LGHNA, YNFKEQ.

The chain is built from TRBV5-4 and TRBJ2-5; D call uncertain. The CDR3 is 12 amino acids. Germline V gene sequence: CDR1 SGHNT, CDR2 YYREEE (reference sequence). V was trimmed by 0 bases and J by 8 bases, leaving 8 bases between them. The CDR3, as DNA: TGTGCCAGCAGCTTGGATACAACAACCCAGTACTTC. Translating it yields CASSLDTTTQYF.

V is TRBV5-4 and J is TRBJ1-1; no reliable D call. CDR1 and CDR2 (germline): SGHNT, YYREEE (reference sequence). The CDR3 consists of 15 residues. V was trimmed by 4 bases and J by 1 base, leaving 14 bases between them. The CDR3 nucleotides are TGTGCCAGCAGCCCCGGCCCGGGTCAGAACACTGAAGCTTTCTTT. It is translated as CASSPGPGQNTEAFF.

This chain joins TRBV18 and TRBJ2-7, with D maybe TRBD2 (5 bases). V dropped 6 bases and J dropped 1 base, with 13 bases sitting between them. The CDR3 is 14 residues long. The germline gives CDR1 KGHSH, CDR2 LQKENI. This CDR3 reads CASSGRTGSYEQYF. In DNA form, the CDR3 reads TGTGCCAGCTCCGGTAGGACGGGATCCTACGAGCAGTACTTC.

The chain joins TRBV19 to TRBJ1-1; no clear D gene. The CDR3 runs to 13 residues. Looked up from germline, CDR1 is LNHDA and CDR2 is SQIVND (reference sequence). V was clipped by 4 bases and J by 1 base, with 7 bases between them. CDR3 loop: CASSTRRNTEAFF. CDR3 sequence (DNA): TGTGCCAGTAGTACCCGACGGAACACTGAAGCTTTCTTT.

This chain connects TRBV5-1 to TRBJ2-3; TRBD2 aligns across 12 bases. The CDR3 loop spans 17 amino acids. Trimming removed 4 bases from V and 5 bases from J; junction bases left unmatched: 11. Germline assignment: CDR1 SGHRS and CDR2 YFSETQ. The CDR3: CASSRRGTSGLVDTQYF. CDR3 nucleotides: TGCGCCAGCAGCCGAAGGGGGACTAGCGGGTTGGTAGATACGCAGTATTTT.

There are a few counts of this clonotype. The V and J genes are TRBV7-8 and TRBJ2-1; D is unclear. The CDR3 runs to 11 residues. CDR1 and CDR2 from the germline V gene are SGHVS and FQNEAQ. Trimming took 6 bases from V and 4 from J, leaving 4 bases between them. This chain's CDR3 is CASRLYNEQFF. For the CDR3, the DNA is TGTGCCAGCAGACTATACAATGAGCAGTTCTTC. Variable domain in full (rest from reference TRBV7-8 and TRBJ2-1): GAGVSQSPRYKVAKRGQDVALRCDPISGHVSLFWYQQALGQGPEFLTYFQNEAQLDKSGLPSDRFFAERPEGSVSTLKIQRTQQEDSAVYLCASRLYNEQFFGPGTRLTVL.

This clonotype appeared a few times. This chain connects TRBV7-9 to TRBJ2-7, with TRBD1 as a possible D gene (6 bases). Germline CDR1 is SEHNR and CDR2 is FQNEAQ (reference sequence). This CDR3 spans 15 amino acids. V gave up 4 bases and J gave up 6 bases, with 19 bases separating them. The CDR3 sequence: CASSSSGTRSREQYF. The CDR3 DNA reads as TGTGCCAGCAGCTCCTCCGGGACACGCTCGCGCGAGCAGTACTTC.